This T cell receptor (beta chain) was captured by sequencing in a study of shared clonotypes between healthy human individuals. Findings and caveats of the study: The study generally estimated greater richness for naive than memory subsets.

Only CD45RO-negative cells positively selected for CCR7 counted as naive CD8 cells, so terminally differentiated effector memory CD45RA+ cells were excluded. Free of recent acute infections or vaccinations, the donors were healthy HIV-negative adults. Germline values: CDR1 MNHNS, CDR2 SASEGT. This CDR3 contains 15 residues. Trimming took off 8 bases at V and 5 bases at J, with 21 bases between the two ends. Per the study methods: ImmunoSEQ only sent back junction sequences with no quality scores, so filtering was done differently. Produced via immunoSEQ multiplex PCR; TCRdb's table is partial and in-frame only. D and trimming come from the DNA, and the V and J calls and clone size come from that table. This table holds 2 million to 2.5 million clones, about 95% found once. In the case of this clone: The target antigen is unknown.

The V gene is TRBV6-1, the J gene TRBJ1-2; D remains unclear. This receptor was obtained from a man younger than 35 in good health. The sequencing input was naive CD8+ T cells sorted from blood. CDR3 DNA: TGTGCCAGCCGGGCCCATCATAGACAAGATTATGGCTACACCTTC. Amino acid sequence: CASRAHHRQDYGYTF.